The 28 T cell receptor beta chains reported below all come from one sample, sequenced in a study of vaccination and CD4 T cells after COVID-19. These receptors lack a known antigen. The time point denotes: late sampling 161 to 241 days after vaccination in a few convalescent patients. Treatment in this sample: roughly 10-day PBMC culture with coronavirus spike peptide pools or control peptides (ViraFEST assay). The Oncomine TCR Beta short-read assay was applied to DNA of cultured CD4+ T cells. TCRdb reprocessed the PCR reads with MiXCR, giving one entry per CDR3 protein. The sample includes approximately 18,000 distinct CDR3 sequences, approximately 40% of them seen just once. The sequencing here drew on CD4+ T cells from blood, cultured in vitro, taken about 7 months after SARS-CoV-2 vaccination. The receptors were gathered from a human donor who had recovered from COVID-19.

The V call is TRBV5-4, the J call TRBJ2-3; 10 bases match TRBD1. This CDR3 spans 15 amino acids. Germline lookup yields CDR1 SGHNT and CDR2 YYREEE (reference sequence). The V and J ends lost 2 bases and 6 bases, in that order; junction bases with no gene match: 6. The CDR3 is CASSLVTGGEDTQYF. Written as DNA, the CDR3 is TGTGCCAGCAGCTTAGTGACAGGGGGCGAGGATACGCAGTATTTT.

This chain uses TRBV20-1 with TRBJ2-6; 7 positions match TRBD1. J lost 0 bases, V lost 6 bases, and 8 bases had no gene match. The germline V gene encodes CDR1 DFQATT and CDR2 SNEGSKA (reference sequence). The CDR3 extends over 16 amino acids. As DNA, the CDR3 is TGCAGTGCACCTGCAGGGGGTCTCTCTGGGGCCAACGTCCTGACTTTC. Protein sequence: CSAPAGGLSGANVLTF.

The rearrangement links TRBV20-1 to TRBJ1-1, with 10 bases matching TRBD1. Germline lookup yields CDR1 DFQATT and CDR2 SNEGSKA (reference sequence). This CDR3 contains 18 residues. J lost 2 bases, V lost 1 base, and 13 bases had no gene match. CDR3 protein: CSARVRGQGHVTNTEAFF. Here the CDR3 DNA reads TGCAGTGCTAGAGTTCGGGGACAGGGGCACGTTACTAACACTGAAGCTTTCTTT.

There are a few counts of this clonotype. CDR3 nucleotides: TGCAGTGCCCAAGACAGGGGGGATTACGAGCAGTACTTC. Translated, it gives CSAQDRGDYEQYF. The gene calls are TRBV20-1 and TRBJ2-7, with TRBD1 identical over 9 bases. CDR1 DFQATT and CDR2 SNEGSKA come from the germline V gene (reference sequence). V lost 6 bases to trimming and J lost 4 bases; unmatched junction nucleotides: 7. The CDR3 extends over 13 amino acids.

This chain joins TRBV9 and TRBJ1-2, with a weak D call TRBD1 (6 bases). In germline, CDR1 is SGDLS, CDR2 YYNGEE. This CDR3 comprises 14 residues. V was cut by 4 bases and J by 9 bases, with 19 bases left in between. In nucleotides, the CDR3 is TGTGCCAGCAGCCCTCGGGGAGGACAGCTTCGCTACACCTTC. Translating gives CASSPRGGQLRYTF.

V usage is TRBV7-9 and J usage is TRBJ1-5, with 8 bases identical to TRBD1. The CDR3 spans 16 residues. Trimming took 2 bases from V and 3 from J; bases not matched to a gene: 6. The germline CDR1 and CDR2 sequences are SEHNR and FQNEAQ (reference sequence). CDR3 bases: TGTGCCAGCAGCTTAACCGGGACAGGATACAATCAGCCCCAGCATTTT. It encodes CASSLTGTGYNQPQHF.

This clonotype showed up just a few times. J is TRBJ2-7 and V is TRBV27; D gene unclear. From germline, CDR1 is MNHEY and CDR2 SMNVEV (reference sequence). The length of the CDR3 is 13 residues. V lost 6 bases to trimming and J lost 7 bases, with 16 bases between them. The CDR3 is CASSAGPRREQYF. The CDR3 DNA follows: TGTGCCAGCAGCGCCGGGCCACGCAGGGAGCAGTACTTC.

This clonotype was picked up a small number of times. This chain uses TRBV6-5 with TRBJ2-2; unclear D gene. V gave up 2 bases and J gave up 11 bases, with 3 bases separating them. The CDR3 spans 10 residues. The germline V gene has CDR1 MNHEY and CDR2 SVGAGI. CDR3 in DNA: TGTGCCAGCAGTTACGACGAGCTGTTTTTT. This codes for CASSYDELFF.

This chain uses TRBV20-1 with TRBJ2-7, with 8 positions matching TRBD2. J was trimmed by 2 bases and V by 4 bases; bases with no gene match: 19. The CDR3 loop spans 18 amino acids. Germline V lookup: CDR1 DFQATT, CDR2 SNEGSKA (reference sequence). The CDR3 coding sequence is TGCAGTGCTACGCCTTCCGGGACTAGAGTCCCGTATGCCTACGAGCAGTACTTC. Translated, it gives CSATPSGTRVPYAYEQYF.

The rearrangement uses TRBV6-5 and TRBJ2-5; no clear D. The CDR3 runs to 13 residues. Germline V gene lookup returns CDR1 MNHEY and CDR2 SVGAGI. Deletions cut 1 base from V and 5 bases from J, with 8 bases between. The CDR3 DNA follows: TGTGCCAGCAGTTACTTCGGGCGGGAGACCCAGTACTTC. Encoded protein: CASSYFGRETQYF.

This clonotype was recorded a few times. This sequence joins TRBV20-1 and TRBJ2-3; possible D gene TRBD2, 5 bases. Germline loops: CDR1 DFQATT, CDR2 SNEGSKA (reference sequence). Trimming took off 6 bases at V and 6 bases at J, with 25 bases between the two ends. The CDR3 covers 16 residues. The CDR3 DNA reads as TGCAGTGCCCAAGCACCCTGGGAGCAGAGGGAGGATACGCAGTATTTT. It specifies CSAQAPWEQREDTQYF.

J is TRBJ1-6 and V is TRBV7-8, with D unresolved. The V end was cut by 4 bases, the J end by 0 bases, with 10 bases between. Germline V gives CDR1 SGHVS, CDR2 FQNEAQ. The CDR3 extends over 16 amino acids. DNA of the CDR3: TGTGCCAGCAGCTCATCCAGGATCTCCTATAATTCACCCCTCCACTTT. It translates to CASSSSRISYNSPLHF.

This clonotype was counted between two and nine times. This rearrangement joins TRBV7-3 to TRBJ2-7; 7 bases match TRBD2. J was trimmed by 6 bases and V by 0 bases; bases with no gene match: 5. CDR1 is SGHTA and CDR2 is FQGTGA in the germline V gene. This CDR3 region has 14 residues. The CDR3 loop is CASSLTSGGSEQYF. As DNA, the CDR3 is TGTGCCAGCAGCTTAACATCGGGGGGATCCGAGCAGTACTTC.

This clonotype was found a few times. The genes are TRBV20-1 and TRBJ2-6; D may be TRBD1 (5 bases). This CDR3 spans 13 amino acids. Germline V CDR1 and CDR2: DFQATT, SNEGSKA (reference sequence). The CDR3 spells CSAGISGANVLTF. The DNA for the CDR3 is TGCAGCGCAGGGATATCCGGGGCCAACGTCCTGACTTTC.

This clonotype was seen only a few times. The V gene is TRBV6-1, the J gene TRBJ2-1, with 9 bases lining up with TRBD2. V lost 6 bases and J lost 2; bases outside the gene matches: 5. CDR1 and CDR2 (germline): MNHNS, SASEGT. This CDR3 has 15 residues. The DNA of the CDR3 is TGTGCCAGCAGACCTATAGCGGGAGCCTACAATGAGCAGTTCTTC. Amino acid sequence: CASRPIAGAYNEQFF.

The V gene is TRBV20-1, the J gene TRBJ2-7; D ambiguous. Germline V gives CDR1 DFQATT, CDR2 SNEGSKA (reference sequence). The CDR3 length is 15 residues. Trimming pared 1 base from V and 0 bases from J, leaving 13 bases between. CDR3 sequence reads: CSARALAPFSYEQYF. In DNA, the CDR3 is TGCAGTGCTAGAGCCCTGGCACCTTTCTCCTACGAGCAGTACTTC.

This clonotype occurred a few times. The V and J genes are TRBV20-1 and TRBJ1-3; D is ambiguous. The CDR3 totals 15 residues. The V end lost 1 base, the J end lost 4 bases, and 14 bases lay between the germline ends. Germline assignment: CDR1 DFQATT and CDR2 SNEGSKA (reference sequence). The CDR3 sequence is CSARGGEVGGNTIYF. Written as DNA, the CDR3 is TGCAGTGCTAGAGGGGGAGAAGTCGGCGGAAACACCATATATTTT.

The CDR3 region is CASSSPGHPLGTDTQYF. The CDR3 nucleotides are TGTGCCAGCAGTTCCCCGGGACACCCGTTAGGCACAGATACGCAGTATTTT. This chain uses TRBV6-5 with TRBJ2-3, with a tentative D call TRBD1 (6 bases). Germline V CDR1 and CDR2: MNHEY, SVGAGI. Trimming removed 4 bases at V and 1 base at J, with 18 bases between. The CDR3 loop spans 17 amino acids.

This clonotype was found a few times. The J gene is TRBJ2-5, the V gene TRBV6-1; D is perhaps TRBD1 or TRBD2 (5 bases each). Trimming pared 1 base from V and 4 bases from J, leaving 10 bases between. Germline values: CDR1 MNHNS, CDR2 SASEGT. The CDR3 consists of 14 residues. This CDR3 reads CASSEGWGLETQYF. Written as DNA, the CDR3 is TGTGCCAGCAGTGAAGGGTGGGGGTTAGAGACCCAGTACTTC.

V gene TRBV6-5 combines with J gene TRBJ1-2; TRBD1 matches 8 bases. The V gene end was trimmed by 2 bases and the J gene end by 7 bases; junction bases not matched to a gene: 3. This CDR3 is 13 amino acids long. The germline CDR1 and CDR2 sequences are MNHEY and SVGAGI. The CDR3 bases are TGTGCCAGCAGTTACGCCAGGGGGCTTGGCTACACCTTC. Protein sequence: CASSYARGLGYTF.

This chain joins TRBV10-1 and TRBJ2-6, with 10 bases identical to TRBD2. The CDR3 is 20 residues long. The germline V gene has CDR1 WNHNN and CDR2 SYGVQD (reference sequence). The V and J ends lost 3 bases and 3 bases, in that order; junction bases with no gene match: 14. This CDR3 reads CASSEDSYALAGDGANVLTF. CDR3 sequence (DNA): TGCGCCAGCAGTGAAGATTCTTACGCGCTAGCGGGAGATGGGGCCAACGTCCTGACTTTC.

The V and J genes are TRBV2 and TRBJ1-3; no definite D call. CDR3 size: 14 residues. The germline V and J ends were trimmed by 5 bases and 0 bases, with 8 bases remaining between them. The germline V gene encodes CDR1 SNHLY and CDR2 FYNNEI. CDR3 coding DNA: TGTGCCAGCAGTCAAAGCCACTCTGGAAACACCATATATTTT. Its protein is CASSQSHSGNTIYF.

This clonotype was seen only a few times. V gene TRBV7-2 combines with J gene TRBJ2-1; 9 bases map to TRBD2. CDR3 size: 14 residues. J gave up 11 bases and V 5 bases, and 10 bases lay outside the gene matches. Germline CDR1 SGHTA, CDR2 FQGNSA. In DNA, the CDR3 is TGTGCCAGCAGCCCCGGGATAGCGGGAGTTAAGCAGTTCTTC. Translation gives CASSPGIAGVKQFF. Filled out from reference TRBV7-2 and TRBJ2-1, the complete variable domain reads GAGVSQSPSNKVTEKGKDVELRCDPISGHTALYWYRQSLGQGLEFLIYFQGNSAPDKSGLPSDRFSAERTGGSVSTLTIQRTQQEDSAVYLCASSPGIAGVKQFFGPGTRLTVL.

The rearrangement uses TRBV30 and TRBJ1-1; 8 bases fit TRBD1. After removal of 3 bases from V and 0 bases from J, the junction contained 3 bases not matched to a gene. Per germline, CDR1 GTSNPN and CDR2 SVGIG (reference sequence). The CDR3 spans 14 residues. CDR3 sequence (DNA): TGTGCCTGGAGCCCAGGGGGCCTGAACACTGAAGCTTTCTTT. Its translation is CAWSPGGLNTEAFF.

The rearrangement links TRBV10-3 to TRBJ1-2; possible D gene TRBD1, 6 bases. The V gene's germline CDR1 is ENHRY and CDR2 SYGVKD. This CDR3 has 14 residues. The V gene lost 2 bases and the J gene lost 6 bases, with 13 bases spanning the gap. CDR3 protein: CAISEGRGRDGYTF. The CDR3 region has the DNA TGTGCCATCAGTGAGGGCAGGGGAAGGGATGGCTACACCTTC.

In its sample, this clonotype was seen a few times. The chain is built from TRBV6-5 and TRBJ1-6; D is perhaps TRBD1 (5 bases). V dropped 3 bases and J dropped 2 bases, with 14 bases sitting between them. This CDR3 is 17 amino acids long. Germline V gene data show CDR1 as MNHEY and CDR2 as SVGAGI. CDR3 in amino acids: CASSYGQRGTYNSPLHF. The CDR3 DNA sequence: TGTGCCAGCAGTTATGGGCAGAGGGGCACCTATAATTCACCCCTCCACTTT.

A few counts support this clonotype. The chain's CDR3 is CASSGRDTTYEQYF. The CDR3 DNA sequence: TGTGCCAGTAGTGGACGGGACACAACCTACGAGCAGTACTTC. V usage is TRBV19 and J usage is TRBJ2-7; a possible D gene is TRBD1 (6 bases). CDR1 and CDR2 (germline): LNHDA, SQIVND (reference sequence). The V end lost 5 bases, the J end lost 2 bases, and 13 bases lay between the germline ends. The CDR3 has 14 amino acids.

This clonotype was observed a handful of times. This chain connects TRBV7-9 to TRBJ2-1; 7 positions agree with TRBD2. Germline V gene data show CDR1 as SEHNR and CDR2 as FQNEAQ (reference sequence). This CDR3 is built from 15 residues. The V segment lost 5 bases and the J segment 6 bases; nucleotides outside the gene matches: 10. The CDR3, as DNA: TGTGCCAGCAGCCAATGGTCGGGAGGCCTCAATGAGCAGTTCTTC. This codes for CASSQWSGGLNEQFF. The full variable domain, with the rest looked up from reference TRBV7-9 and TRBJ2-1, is DTGVSQNPRHKITKRGQNVTFRCDPISEHNRLYWYRQTLGQGPEFLTYFQNEAQLEKSRLLSDRFSAERPKGSFSTLEIQRTEQGDSAMYLCASSQWSGGLNEQFFGPGTRLTVL.